This T cell receptor (beta chain) was identified in a study of blood T cells in healthy people across ages. Study-level findings and limits: In long-lived donors, naive CD4+ cell counts and diversity exceeded those of aged donors.

The people who gave samples were healthy Caucasians from Russia, aged about 6 to 100. This clonotype was observed a single time. The antigen remains undetermined. The germline V and J ends were trimmed by 3 bases and 3 bases, with 12 bases remaining between them. The CDR3 runs to 14 residues. A second PCR, run for about 6 to 12 cycles, used a sample-barcoded 5' primer plus a J-beta primer mix. With 12 random nucleotides, a template-switch adaptor tagged each individual cDNA molecule. Sequencing of every sample gave 2.5 million or more CDR3-containing paired-end reads. TCRdb analysed the 5' RACE reads with MiXCR anew, one entry per CDR3 protein. Here the sample spans around 900,000 distinct CDR3 sequences, roughly 51% being singletons.

Sequencing was carried out using blood. The rearrangement links TRBV12-3 or TRBV12-4 to TRBJ2-7, with a weak D call TRBD1 (5 bases). This clonotype originated in a woman aged 55-69 years in good health. This chain's CDR3 is CASSLWGSYYEQYF. CDR3 bases: TGTGCCAGCAGTTTGTGGGGCTCCTACTACGAGCAGTACTTC.